The following is a T cell receptor beta chain sequence with its context. This clonotype occurred many times. Its antigen is currently not known. No base quality information exists; no much larger clone differs at one position. The data originate from a study of spatial heterogeneity in lung cancer (dated by TCRdb to between 2017 and 2020). Notes on the research overall: Beta-chain transcripts were consistently detected in greater numbers than alpha-chain transcripts, which likely reflected higher beta-chain transcript abundance. In the raw uncorrected reads, each unique combination of TCR and UMI appeared on average more than ten times. Both alpha and beta chains were TCR-sequenced in samples taken at surgery, namely 220 tumor regions, approximately 63 matched nontumor lung samples and roughly 56 PBMC samples. TCR repertoire features were related to nonsynonymous mutation counts determined by whole-exome sequencing of tumor tissue. TCR alpha and beta repertoires were quantitatively compared across multiple tumor regions, matched nontumor lung and blood in non-small cell lung cancer.

The CDR3 has 11 amino acids, counting the end cysteine and phenylalanine. The read is trimmed to its CDR3 DNA, 33 bases read in frame from base 1. A distance of 4 bases separates the germline ends of V and J, which lose 5 bases and 2 bases respectively. Via the germline V gene, CDR1 is SGHRS and CDR2 YFSETQ. The time point label, as the study defines it: sample taken at primary tumor resection. Samples were obtained from 72 patients with early-stage, untreated non-small cell lung cancer from the lung TRACERx cohort. Whole RNA extracted from tumor and nontumor lung tissue, or from cryopreserved PBMC samples, was used for TCR sequencing without cell sorting. Only patients for whom sufficient RNA was available from at least two tumor regions were selected for TCR sequencing. The library was generated by 5' RACE. The instrument given in TCRdb is NextSeq 500. To allow correction of PCR and sequencing errors, the TCR library protocol tagged every TCR cDNA molecule with a unique molecular identifier. In the authors' own workflow: Decombinator tools were used for TCR identification, UMI-based error correction and CDR3 extraction. Expanded TCRs were defined as those above a frequency of 2 per 1,000, corresponding to the top 1% of the tumor frequency distribution. Rényi diversity was computed with the R vegan package after subsampling each repertoire 100 times to 5,000 TCRs. CDR3 similarity networks were built from amino acid triplet string-kernel similarity, connecting CDR3s with pairwise similarity above 0.82. Using fastp trimming at Q25 and MiXCR clonotype assembly, TCRdb reanalyzed the public sequencing data and kept in-frame beta chains. Entries are consolidated by CDR3 protein sequence, retaining the most common genes and DNA. In this record, the V and J calls reflect TCRdb's handling and not the investigators' own analysis. Here the sample has about 48,000 distinct CDR3 sequences; around 5.2% occur a single time. Around 10% of the sample is held by the ten biggest clonotypes.

The investigation overall reported the following: Additional single-cell paired TCR alpha and beta sequencing was considered necessary to confirm, at a functional level, the hypothesis that regional TCRs recognize regional mutations. Ubiquitous expanded tumor TCRs showed up in blood more often at tumor resection than at routine follow-up.

The starting material was PBMCs, obtained at surgery. Rearrangement joined TRBV5-1 to TRBJ1-1, with the D gene too uncertain to name. The receptor's source is a male donor with early-stage non-small cell lung cancer. Here is the DNA: TGCGCCAGCAGACTTAACACTGAAGCTTTCTTT. Its translation is CASRLNTEAFF. The CDR3, completed at both ends by the reference TRBV5-1 and TRBJ1-1 genes, gives the full variable domain KAGVTQTPRYLIKTRGQQVTLSCSPISGHRSVSWYQQTPGQGLQFLFEYFSETQRNKGNFPGRFSGRQFSNSRSEMNVSTLELGDSALYLCASRLNTEAFFGQGTRLTVV.